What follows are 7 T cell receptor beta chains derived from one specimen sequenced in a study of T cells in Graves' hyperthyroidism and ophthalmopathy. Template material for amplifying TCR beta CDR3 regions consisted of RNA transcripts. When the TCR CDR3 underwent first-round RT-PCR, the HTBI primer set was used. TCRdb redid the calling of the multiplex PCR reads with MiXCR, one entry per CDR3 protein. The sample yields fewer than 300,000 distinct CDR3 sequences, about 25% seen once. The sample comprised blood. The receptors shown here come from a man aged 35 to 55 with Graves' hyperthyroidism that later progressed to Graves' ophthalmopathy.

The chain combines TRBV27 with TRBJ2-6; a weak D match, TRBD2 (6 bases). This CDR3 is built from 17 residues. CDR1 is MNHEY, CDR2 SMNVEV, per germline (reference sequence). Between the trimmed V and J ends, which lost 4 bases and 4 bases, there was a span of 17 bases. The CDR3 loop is CASSSPPGGSGANVLTF. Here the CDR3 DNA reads TGTGCCAGCAGTTCCCCTCCCGGGGGATCCGGGGCCAACGTCCTGACTTTC.

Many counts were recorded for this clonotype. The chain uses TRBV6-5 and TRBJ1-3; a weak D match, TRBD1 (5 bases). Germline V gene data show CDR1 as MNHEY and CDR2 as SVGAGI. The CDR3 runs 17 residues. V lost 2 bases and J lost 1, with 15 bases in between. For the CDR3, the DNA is TGTGCCAGCAGTTACGGGGCCGAACAGTGGTCTGGAAACACCATATATTTT. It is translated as CASSYGAEQWSGNTIYF.

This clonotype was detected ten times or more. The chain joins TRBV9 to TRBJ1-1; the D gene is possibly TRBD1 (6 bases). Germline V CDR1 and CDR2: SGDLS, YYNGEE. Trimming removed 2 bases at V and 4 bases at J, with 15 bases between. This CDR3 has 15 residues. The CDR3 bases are TGTGCCAGCAGCGTTGGCAGGGGATGGAGCACTGAAGCTTTCTTT. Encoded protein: CASSVGRGWSTEAFF.

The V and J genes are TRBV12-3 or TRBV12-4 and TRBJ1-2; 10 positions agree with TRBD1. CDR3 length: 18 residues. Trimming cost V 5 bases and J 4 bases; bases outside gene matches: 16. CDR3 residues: CASSTNIVGQGNGYGYTF. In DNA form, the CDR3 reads TGTGCCAGCAGTACGAATATTGTGGGACAGGGGAACGGCTATGGCTACACCTTC.

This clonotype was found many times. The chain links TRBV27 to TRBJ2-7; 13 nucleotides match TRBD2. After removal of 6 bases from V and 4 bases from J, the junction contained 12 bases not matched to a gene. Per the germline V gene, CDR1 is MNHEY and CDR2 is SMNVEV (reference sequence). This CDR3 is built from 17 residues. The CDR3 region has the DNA TGTGCCAGCAGGAGGACAGGGGTGACTAGCGGGAGGTACGAGCAGTACTTC. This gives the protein CASRRTGVTSGRYEQYF.

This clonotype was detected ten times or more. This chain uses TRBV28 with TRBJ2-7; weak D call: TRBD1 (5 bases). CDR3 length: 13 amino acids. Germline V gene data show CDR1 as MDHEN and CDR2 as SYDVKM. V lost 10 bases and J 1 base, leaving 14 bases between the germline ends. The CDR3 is CATSAGLSYEQYF. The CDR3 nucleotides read TGTGCCACCTCGGCAGGGCTTTCCTACGAGCAGTACTTC.

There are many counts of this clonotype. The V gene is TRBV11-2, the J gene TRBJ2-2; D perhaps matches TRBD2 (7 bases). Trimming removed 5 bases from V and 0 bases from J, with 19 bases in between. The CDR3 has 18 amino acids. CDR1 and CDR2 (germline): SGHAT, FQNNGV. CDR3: CASSPGGAGTTNTGELFF. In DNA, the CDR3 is TGTGCCAGCAGCCCTGGGGGGGCGGGGACTACGAACACCGGGGAGCTGTTTTTT.